The 27 T cell receptor beta chains listed next were all sequenced from one sample in a study of T cell responses to AZD1222 COVID-19 vaccine. Assay: immunoSEQ multiplex PCR; the TCRdb copy retains only in-frame clones and omits some. Here the sample spans 75,000 to 90,000 clones, approximately 85% being singletons. The sample here was peripheral blood, taken 28 days after the second AZD1222 dose. The receptors shown here come from an adult who received the AZD1222 COVID-19 vaccine.

This chain uses TRBV5-5 with TRBJ1-5; D not resolved. Trimming took 0 bases from V and 0 from J, leaving 7 bases between them. The CDR3 sequence is 15 residues long. Germline V gene lookup returns CDR1 SGHKS and CDR2 YYEKEE (reference sequence). Written as DNA, the CDR3 is TGTGCCAGCAGCTTGGGGGTCCTTAGCAATCAGCCCCAGCATTTT. It yields the protein CASSLGVLSNQPQHF.

The rearrangement uses TRBV28 and TRBJ2-1; D is ambiguous. Germline V CDR1 and CDR2: MDHEN, SYDVKM. Trimming removed 3 bases at V and 6 bases at J, with 6 bases between. The length of the CDR3 is 12 residues. CDR3 nucleotides: TGTGCCAGCAGTTTTACCGCCAATGAGCAGTTCTTC. Translation: CASSFTANEQFF.

J is TRBJ2-3 and V is TRBV2; maybe TRBD1 (5 bases). The CDR3 sequence is 12 residues long. The germline V and J ends were trimmed by 3 bases and 4 bases, with 5 bases remaining between them. From germline, CDR1 is SNHLY and CDR2 FYNNEI. This CDR3 reads CASSEGPDTQYF. CDR3 DNA sequence: TGTGCCAGCAGTGAGGGGCCAGATACGCAGTATTTT.

The chain recombines TRBV7-2 with TRBJ1-1; D not resolved. V was cut by 5 bases and J by 6 bases, with 16 bases left in between. Germline V gives CDR1 SGHTA, CDR2 FQGNSA. This CDR3 region has 14 residues. CDR3 amino acids: CASSPAVRLAEAFF. The CDR3 bases are TGTGCCAGCAGCCCAGCGGTTAGGCTGGCTGAAGCTTTCTTT.

V usage is TRBV7-2 and J usage is TRBJ2-1, with D uncertain. This CDR3 is 15 amino acids long. CDR1 and CDR2 (germline): SGHTA, FQGNSA. V was pared by 1 base and J by 5 bases, with 12 bases between. CDR3 residues: CASSLGIRANNEQFF. Written as DNA, the CDR3 is TGTGCCAGCAGCTTAGGGATCCGGGCCAACAATGAGCAGTTCTTC.

V gene TRBV4-1 combines with J gene TRBJ2-1, with 9 positions matching TRBD2. Germline V gene data show CDR1 as MGHRA and CDR2 as YSYEKL. The trim removed 0 bases at V and 9 bases at J, leaving 9 bases unmatched. CDR3 size: 16 residues. The CDR3 region is CASSQESLAGFGEQFF. The CDR3 coding sequence is TGCGCCAGCAGCCAAGAGAGTCTAGCGGGGTTTGGTGAGCAGTTCTTC.

V gene TRBV7-2 combines with J gene TRBJ2-3, with 10 bases fitting TRBD2. This CDR3 has 18 amino acids. The V gene end was trimmed by 1 base and the J gene end by 4 bases; junction bases not matched to a gene: 11. The V gene's germline CDR1 is SGHTA and CDR2 FQGNSA. This chain's CDR3 is CASSLDGGSGRFADTQYF. The CDR3 DNA reads as TGTGCCAGCAGCTTAGACGGGGGTAGCGGGAGGTTCGCAGATACGCAGTATTTT.

This chain uses TRBV7-9 with TRBJ1-6, with TRBD1 as a possible D gene (5 bases). The CDR3 loop spans 14 amino acids. Per the germline V gene, CDR1 is SEHNR and CDR2 is FQNEAQ (reference sequence). The germline V and J ends were trimmed by 6 bases and 10 bases, with 16 bases remaining between them. The CDR3 loop is CASSLEQGRSPLHF. As DNA, the CDR3 is TGTGCCAGCAGTTTGGAGCAGGGCAGGTCACCCCTCCACTTT. Looking up the rest from reference TRBV7-9 and TRBJ1-6 gives the full variable domain: DTGVSQNPRHKITKRGQNVTFRCDPISEHNRLYWYRQTLGQGPEFLTYFQNEAQLEKSRLLSDRFSAERPKGSFSTLEIQRTEQGDSAMYLCASSLEQGRSPLHFGNGTRLTVT.

The V gene is TRBV6-5, the J gene TRBJ2-2; 14 bases line up with TRBD2. Germline values: CDR1 MNHEY, CDR2 SVGAGI. V was clipped by 2 bases and J by 8 bases; unmatched bases: 4. There are 16 residues in the CDR3. This CDR3 reads CASSYPTSGGAGELFF. DNA for the CDR3: TGTGCCAGCAGTTACCCGACTAGCGGGGGGGCGGGGGAGCTGTTTTTT.

The rearrangement uses TRBV3-1 (or the pseudogene TRBV3-2) and TRBJ2-7, with no clear D. V dropped 2 bases and J dropped 6 bases, with 5 bases sitting between them. Germline CDR1 reads LGHDT; CDR2 reads YNNKEL (reference sequence). The CDR3 loop spans 11 amino acids. CDR3 in amino acids: CASSQSGEQYF. DNA for the CDR3: TGTGCCAGCAGCCAATCAGGCGAGCAGTACTTC.

This chain joins TRBV5-8 and TRBJ1-1; TRBD1 matches 9 bases. Germline V gene sequence: CDR1 SGHTS, CDR2 YDEGEE. Germline trimming cut 4 bases from V and 3 bases from J; bases unmatched to any gene: 1. The length of the CDR3 is 13 residues. CDR3 in DNA: TGTGCCAGCAGCAGGGACAGGGACACTGAAGCTTTCTTT. Protein sequence: CASSRDRDTEAFF.

The chain employs TRBV30 and TRBJ2-5; D uncertain. This CDR3 is 13 amino acids long. Germline loops: CDR1 GTSNPN, CDR2 SVGIG (reference sequence). Trimming stripped 0 bases from V and 2 bases from J, with 7 bases between. CDR3 sequence (DNA): TGTGCCTGGAGTGTAGGGCGGCAAGAGACCCAGTACTTC. Protein: CAWSVGRQETQYF.

The V call is TRBV2, the J call TRBJ2-2; TRBD1 matches 8 bases. The germline CDR1 and CDR2 sequences are SNHLY and FYNNEI. This CDR3 comprises 14 residues. V was pared by 3 bases and J by 6 bases, with 3 bases of the junction left unmatched. CDR3 sequence reads: CASSDPTGAGELFF. In DNA form, the CDR3 reads TGTGCCAGCAGTGACCCGACAGGGGCCGGGGAGCTGTTTTTT.

The chain employs TRBV6-2 or TRBV6-3 and TRBJ1-5; unclear D gene. V shed 5 bases and J shed 2 bases, with 13 bases lying between them. The CDR3 spans 15 residues. Germline assignment: CDR1 MNHEY and CDR2 SVGEGT. The CDR3 loop is CASSRRREGNQPQHF. The CDR3 DNA is TGTGCCAGCAGTCGACGACGGGAGGGCAATCAGCCCCAGCATTTT.

The gene calls are TRBV28 and TRBJ1-6, with 7 positions matching TRBD1. The junction had 9 bases not matched to a gene; V was cut back by 7 bases and J by 6 bases. The CDR3 spans 15 residues. Germline CDR1 reads MDHEN; CDR2 reads SYDVKM. The chain's CDR3 is CASKDQGELNSPLHF. CDR3 DNA: TGTGCCAGCAAGGATCAGGGGGAGCTTAATTCACCCCTCCACTTT. Based on the CDR3 plus reference TRBV28 and TRBJ1-6, the full variable domain is DVKVTQSSRYLVKRTGEKVFLECVQDMDHENMFWYRQDPGLGLRLIYFSYDVKMKEKGDIPEGYSVSREKKERFSLILESASTNQTSMYLCASKDQGELNSPLHFGNGTRLTVT.

This clone has a single count. The CDR3 loop reads CASSQGPVLAGGSTDTQYF. The DNA of the CDR3 is TGCGCCAGCAGCCAAGGCCCCGTTCTAGCGGGGGGGAGCACAGATACGCAGTATTTT. The chain combines TRBV4-3 with TRBJ2-3, with 12 bases identical to TRBD2. With V trimmed by 1 base and J by 0 bases, 8 bases remained unmatched. Germline CDR1 LGHNA, CDR2 YSLEER. CDR3 length: 19 amino acids.

The chain is built from TRBV13 and TRBJ2-7, with D unresolved. The CDR3 has 11 amino acids. The germline V and J ends were trimmed by 1 base and 6 bases, with 4 bases remaining between them. Looked up from germline, CDR1 is PRHDT and CDR2 is FYEKMQ (reference sequence). CDR3: CASSLVVEQYF. As DNA, the CDR3 is TGTGCCAGCAGCTTAGTTGTCGAGCAGTACTTC. Full variable domain (remainder filled in from reference TRBV13 and TRBJ2-7): AAGVIQSPRHLIKEKRETATLKCYPIPRHDTVYWYQQGPGQDPQFLISFYEKMQSDKGSIPDRFSAQQFSDYHSELNMSSLELGDSALYFCASSLVVEQYFGPGTRLTVT.

V gene TRBV5-6 combines with J gene TRBJ1-3, with D perhaps TRBD1 (5 bases). The length of the CDR3 is 17 residues. Germline CDR1 and CDR2: SGHDT and YYEEEE. The V end lost 0 bases, the J end lost 4 bases, and 17 bases lay between the germline ends. CDR3 DNA sequence: TGTGCCAGCAGCTTGGCCCGGGCGGGACTAGCCGGAAACACCATATATTTT. This codes for CASSLARAGLAGNTIYF.

This sequence joins TRBV29-1 and TRBJ2-1; the D gene is possibly TRBD1 (6 bases). In germline, CDR1 is SQVTM, CDR2 ANQGSEA. The CDR3 is made up of 16 amino acids. The V and J ends lost 4 bases and 9 bases respectively, with 25 bases between them. CDR3 sequence: CSVATPRGQGVGEQFF. The CDR3 DNA follows: TGCAGCGTTGCCACACCCCGGGGACAAGGGGTAGGTGAGCAGTTCTTC.

J is TRBJ1-1 and V is TRBV3-1 (or the pseudogene TRBV3-2), with a possible D match to TRBD1 (6 bases). Trimming removed 3 bases from V and 3 bases from J, with 14 bases in between. From germline, CDR1 is LGHDT and CDR2 YNNKEL (reference sequence). This CDR3 has 15 amino acids. As DNA, the CDR3 is TGTGCCAGCAGCCAGGTTAGGGACATTCACACTGAAGCTTTCTTT. Translating gives CASSQVRDIHTEAFF.

The V gene is TRBV9, the J gene TRBJ2-2; D possibly corresponds to TRBD2 (5 bases). V lost 4 bases and J 3 bases, leaving 13 bases between the germline ends. The CDR3 is 15 amino acids. Germline V gene lookup returns CDR1 SGDLS and CDR2 YYNGEE. Here the CDR3 DNA reads TGTGCCAGCAGCCCAACCCCCGGGGACACCGGGGAGCTGTTTTTT. Translated: CASSPTPGDTGELFF.

This clone is a singleton in its sample. This sequence joins TRBV6-5 and TRBJ1-1; a possible D gene is TRBD1 (5 bases). Germline lookup yields CDR1 MNHEY and CDR2 SVGAGI. This CDR3 is 11 amino acids long. Trimming stripped 7 bases from V and 5 bases from J, with 8 bases between. Here the CDR3 reads CASTGGTEAFF. Written as DNA, the CDR3 is TGTGCCAGCACTGGGGGAACTGAAGCTTTCTTT.

The rearrangement joins TRBV7-9 to TRBJ2-2; 8 positions match TRBD2. Germline values: CDR1 SEHNR, CDR2 FQNEAQ (reference sequence). The V and J ends lost 0 bases and 4 bases, in that order; junction bases with no gene match: 4. The CDR3 contains 16 residues. The CDR3 DNA follows: TGTGCCAGCAGCTTAGCGCCTCTAGCGGGCACCGGGGAGCTGTTTTTT. Translation gives CASSLAPLAGTGELFF.

This clone was seen more than once but under ten times. The chain recombines TRBV10-3 with TRBJ1-3, with D uncertain. The germline CDR1 and CDR2 sequences are ENHRY and SYGVKD. V was pared by 0 bases and J by 5 bases, with 2 bases between. This CDR3 contains 12 residues. This CDR3 is CAISESRNTIYF. DNA of the CDR3: TGTGCCATCAGTGAGTCTAGAAACACCATATATTTT.

J is TRBJ2-1 and V is TRBV25-1, with 7 positions matching TRBD2. This CDR3 spans 15 amino acids. Per germline, CDR1 MGHDK and CDR2 SYGVNS. Trimming removed 4 bases from V and 7 bases from J; junction bases left unmatched: 10. CDR3 nucleotide sequence: TGTGCCAGCAGTGGGGAGGGTAGAGCGAGGAATGAGCAGTTCTTC. This translates into CASSGEGRARNEQFF.

V gene TRBV19 combines with J gene TRBJ1-4, with 7 bases lining up with TRBD1. V dropped 2 bases and J dropped 0; count of bases not matched to a gene: 3. The CDR3 is made up of 16 amino acids. Germline CDR1 LNHDA, CDR2 SQIVND (reference sequence). CDR3 coding DNA: TGTGCCAGTAGTATACAGGGGGGAACAACTAATGAAAAACTGTTTTTT. Translating gives CASSIQGGTTNEKLFF. The full variable domain, rest sourced from reference TRBV19 and TRBJ1-4, is DGGITQSPKYLFRKEGQNVTLSCEQNLNHDAMYWYRQDPGQGLRLIYYSQIVNDFQKGDIAEGYSVSREKKESFPLTVTSAQKNPTAFYLCASSIQGGTTNEKLFFGSGTQLSVL.

J is TRBJ1-3 and V is TRBV5-1; D ambiguous. CDR1 is SGHRS and CDR2 is YFSETQ in the germline V gene. The V and J ends lost 0 bases and 0 bases respectively, with 7 bases between them. This CDR3 has 15 amino acids. CDR3 residues: CASSLDGYSGNTIYF. CDR3 DNA: TGCGCCAGCAGCTTGGACGGGTACTCTGGAAACACCATATATTTT.